This TCR beta chain was recorded in a study of T cells in Graves' hyperthyroidism and ophthalmopathy. Study results and caveats: Most expanded thyroid clonotypes above 0.001 recurred in blood.

Uncontrolled infections, other autoimmune diseases, pregnancy or lactation led to exclusion of patients. The PBMCs were taken from under 12 ml of fresh peripheral blood. Comments on this clonotype: Its antigen is not known.

Unmatched junction bases numbered 6, after V lost 5 bases and J lost 4 bases. This CDR3 region has 16 residues. The source material, RNA transcripts, was used to amplify TCR beta CDR3 regions. HTBI primers drove first-round RT-PCR of the TCR CDR3. TCRdb used MiXCR to reprocess the multiplex PCR reads, holding one entry per CDR3 protein. The sample consists of 490,000 or so distinct CDR3 sequences, 22% of them appearing once. This chain joins TRBV12-3 or TRBV12-4 and TRBJ2-3; 13 nucleotides line up with TRBD2. The sequenced sample was blood. The receptor was derived from a woman aged 70-85 years with Graves' ophthalmopathy. CDR3 loop: CASSTGTSGNSDTQYF. In DNA, the CDR3 is TGTGCCAGCAGTACCGGGACTAGCGGGAATTCAGATACGCAGTATTTT.